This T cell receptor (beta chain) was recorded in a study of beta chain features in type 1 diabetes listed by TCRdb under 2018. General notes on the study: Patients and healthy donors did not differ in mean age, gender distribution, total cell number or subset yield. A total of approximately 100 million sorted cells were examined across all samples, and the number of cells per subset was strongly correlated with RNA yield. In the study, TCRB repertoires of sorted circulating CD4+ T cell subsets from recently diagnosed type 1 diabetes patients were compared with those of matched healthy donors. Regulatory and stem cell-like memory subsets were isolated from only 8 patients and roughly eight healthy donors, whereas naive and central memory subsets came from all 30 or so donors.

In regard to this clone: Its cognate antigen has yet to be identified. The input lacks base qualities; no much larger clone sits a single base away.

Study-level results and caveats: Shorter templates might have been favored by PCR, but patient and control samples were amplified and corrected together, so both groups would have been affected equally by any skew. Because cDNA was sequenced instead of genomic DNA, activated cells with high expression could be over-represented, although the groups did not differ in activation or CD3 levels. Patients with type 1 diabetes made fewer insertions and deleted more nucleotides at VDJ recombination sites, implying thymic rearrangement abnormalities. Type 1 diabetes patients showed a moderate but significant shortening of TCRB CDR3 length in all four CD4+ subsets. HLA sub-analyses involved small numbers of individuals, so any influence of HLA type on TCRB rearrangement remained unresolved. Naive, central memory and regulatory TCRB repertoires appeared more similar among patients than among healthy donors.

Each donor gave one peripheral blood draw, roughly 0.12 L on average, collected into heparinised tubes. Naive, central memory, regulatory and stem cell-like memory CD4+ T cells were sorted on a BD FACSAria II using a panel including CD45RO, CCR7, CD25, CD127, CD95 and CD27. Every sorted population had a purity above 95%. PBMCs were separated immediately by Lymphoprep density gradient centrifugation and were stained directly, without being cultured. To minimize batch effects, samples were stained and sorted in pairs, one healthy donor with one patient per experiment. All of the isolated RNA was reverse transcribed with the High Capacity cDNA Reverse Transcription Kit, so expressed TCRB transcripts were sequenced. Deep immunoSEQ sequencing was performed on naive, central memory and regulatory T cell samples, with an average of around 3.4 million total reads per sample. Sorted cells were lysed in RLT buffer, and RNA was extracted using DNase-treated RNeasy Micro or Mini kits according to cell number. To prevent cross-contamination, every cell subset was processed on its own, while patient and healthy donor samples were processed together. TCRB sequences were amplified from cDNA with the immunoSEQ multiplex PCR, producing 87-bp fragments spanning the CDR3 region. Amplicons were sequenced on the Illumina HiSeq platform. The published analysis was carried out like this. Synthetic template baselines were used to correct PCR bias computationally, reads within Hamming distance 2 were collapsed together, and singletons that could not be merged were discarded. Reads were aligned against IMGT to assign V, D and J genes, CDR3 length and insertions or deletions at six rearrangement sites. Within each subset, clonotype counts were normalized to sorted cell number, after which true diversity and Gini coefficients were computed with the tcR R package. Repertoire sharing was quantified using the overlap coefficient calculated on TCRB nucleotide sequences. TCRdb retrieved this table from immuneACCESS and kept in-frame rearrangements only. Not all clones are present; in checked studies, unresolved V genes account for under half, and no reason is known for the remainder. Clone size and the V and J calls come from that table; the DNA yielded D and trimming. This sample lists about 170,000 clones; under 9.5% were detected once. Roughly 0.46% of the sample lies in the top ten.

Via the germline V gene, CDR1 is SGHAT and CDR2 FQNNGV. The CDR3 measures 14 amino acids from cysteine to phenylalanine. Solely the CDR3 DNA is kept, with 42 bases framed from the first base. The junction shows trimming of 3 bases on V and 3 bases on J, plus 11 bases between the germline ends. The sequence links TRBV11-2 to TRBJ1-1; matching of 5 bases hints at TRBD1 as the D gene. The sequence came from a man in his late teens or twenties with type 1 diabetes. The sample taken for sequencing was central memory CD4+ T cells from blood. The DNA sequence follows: TGTGCCAGCAGCTTTGTTGGGGGGGACACTGAAGCTTTCTTT. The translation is CASSFVGGDTEAFF. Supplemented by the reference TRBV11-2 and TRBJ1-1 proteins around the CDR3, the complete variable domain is EAGVAQSPRYKIIEKRQSVAFWCNPISGHATLYWYQQILGQGPKLLIQFQNNGVVDDSQLPKDRFSAERLKGVDSTLKIQPAKLEDSAVYLCASSFVGGDTEAFFGQGTRLTVV.